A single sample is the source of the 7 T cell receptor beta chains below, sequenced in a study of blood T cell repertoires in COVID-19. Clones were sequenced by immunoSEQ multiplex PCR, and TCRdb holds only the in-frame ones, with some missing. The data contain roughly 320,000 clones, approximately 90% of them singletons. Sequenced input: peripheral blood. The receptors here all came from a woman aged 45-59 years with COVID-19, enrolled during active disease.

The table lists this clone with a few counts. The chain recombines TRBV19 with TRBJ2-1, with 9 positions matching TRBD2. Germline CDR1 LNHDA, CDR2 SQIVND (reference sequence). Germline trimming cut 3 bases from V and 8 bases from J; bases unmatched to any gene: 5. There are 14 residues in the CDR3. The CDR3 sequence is CASSISGTSHEQFF. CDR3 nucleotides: TGTGCCAGTAGTATCTCGGGGACTAGCCATGAGCAGTTCTTC.

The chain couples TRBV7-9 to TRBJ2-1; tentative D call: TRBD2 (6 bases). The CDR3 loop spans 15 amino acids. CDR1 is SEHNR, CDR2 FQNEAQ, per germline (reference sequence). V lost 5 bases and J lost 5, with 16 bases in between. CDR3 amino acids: CASSPAGLQNNEQFF. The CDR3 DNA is TGTGCCAGCAGCCCGGCGGGACTGCAAAACAATGAGCAGTTCTTC.

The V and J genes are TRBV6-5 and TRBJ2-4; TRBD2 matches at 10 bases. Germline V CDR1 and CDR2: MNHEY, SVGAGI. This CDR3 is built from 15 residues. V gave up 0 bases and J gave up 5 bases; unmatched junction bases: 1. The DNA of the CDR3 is TGTGCCAGCAGTTACTCAGCGGGAGGGCAAAACATTCAGTACTTC. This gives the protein CASSYSAGGQNIQYF.

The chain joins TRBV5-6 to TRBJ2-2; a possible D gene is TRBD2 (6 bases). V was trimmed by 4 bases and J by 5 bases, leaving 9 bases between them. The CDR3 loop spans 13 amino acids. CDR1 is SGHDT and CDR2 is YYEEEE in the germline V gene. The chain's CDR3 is CASSRTMTGELFF. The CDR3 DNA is TGTGCCAGCAGCCGGACTATGACCGGGGAGCTGTTTTTT.

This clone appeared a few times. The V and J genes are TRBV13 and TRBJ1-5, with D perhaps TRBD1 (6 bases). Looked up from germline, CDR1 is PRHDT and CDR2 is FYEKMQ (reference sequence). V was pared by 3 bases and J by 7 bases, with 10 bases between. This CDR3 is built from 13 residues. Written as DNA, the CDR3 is TGTGCCAGCAGCTTTGGGGGGGCGCAGCCCCAGCATTTT. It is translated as CASSFGGAQPQHF.

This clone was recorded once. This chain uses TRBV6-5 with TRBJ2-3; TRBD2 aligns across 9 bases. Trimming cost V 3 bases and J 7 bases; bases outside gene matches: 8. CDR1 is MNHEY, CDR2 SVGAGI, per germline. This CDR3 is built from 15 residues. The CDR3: CASSYRRGGENTQYF. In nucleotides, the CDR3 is TGTGCCAGCAGTTATCGGCGGGGGGGGGAGAATACGCAGTATTTT.

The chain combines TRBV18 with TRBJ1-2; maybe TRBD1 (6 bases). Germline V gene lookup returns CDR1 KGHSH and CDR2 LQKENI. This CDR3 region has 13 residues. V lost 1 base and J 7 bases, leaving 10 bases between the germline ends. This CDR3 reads CASSPQGDRGYTF. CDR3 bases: TGTGCCAGCTCACCACAGGGGGATCGTGGCTACACCTTC.